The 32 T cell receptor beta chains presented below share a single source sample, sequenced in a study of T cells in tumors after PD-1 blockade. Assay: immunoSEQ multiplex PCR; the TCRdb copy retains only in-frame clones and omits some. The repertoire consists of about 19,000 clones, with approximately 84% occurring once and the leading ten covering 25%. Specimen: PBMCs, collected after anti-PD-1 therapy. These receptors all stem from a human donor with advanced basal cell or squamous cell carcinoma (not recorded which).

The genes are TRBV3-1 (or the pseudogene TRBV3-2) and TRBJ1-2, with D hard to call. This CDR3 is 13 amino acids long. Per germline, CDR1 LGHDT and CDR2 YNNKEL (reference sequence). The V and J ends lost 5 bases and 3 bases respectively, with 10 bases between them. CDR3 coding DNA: TGTGCCAGCAGCGAAACCCGGGACTATGGCTACACCTTC. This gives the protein CASSETRDYGYTF.

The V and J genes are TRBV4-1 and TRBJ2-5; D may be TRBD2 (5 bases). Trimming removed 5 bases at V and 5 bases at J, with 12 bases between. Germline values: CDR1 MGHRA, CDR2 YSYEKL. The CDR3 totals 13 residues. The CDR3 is CASSSRLAETQYF. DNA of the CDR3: TGCGCCAGCAGCTCCAGGCTAGCCGAGACCCAGTACTTC.

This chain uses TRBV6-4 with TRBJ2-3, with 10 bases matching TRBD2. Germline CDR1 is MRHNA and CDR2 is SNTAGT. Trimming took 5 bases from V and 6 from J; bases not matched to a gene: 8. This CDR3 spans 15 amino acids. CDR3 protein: CASSQIAGGRDTQYF. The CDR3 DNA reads TGTGCCAGCAGTCAAATAGCGGGAGGACGTGATACGCAGTATTTT.

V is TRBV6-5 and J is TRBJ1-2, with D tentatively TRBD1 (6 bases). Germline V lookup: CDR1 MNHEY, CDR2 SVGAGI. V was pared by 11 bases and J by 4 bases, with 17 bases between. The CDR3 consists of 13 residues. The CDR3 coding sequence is TGTGCCGCCCAAAAGGGGGGAATCTATGGCTACACCTTC. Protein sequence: CAAQKGGIYGYTF.

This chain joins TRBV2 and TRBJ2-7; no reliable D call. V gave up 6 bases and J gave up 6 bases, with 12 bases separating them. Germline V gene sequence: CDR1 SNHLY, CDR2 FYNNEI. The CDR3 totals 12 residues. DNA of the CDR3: TGTGCCAGCAGCCGGGCCCCCCTCGAGCAGTACTTC. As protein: CASSRAPLEQYF.

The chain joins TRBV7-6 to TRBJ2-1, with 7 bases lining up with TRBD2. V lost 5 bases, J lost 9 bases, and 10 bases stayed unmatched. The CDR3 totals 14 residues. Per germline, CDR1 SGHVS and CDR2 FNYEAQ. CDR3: CASSPWEGGGEQFF. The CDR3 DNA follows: TGTGCCAGCAGCCCCTGGGAGGGTGGAGGTGAGCAGTTCTTC.

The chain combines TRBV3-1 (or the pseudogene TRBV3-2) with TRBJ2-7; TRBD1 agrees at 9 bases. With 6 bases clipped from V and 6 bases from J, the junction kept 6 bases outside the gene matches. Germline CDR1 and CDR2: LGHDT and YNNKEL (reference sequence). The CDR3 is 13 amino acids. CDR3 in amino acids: CASRAGTGIEQYF. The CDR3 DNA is TGTGCCAGCAGGGCCGGGACAGGGATCGAGCAGTACTTC.

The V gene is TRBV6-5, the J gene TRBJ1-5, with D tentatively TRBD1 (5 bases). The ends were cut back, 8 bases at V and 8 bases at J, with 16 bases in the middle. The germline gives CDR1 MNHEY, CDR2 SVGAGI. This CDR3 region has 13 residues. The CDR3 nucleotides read TGTGCCAGCCGCCGCCGCAGGGAAGAGCCCCAGCATTTT. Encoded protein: CASRRRREEPQHF.

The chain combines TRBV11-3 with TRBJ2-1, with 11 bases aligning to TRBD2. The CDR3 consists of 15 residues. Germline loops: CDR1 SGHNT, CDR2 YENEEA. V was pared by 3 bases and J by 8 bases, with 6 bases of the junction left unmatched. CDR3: CASSFPSGRKDEQFF. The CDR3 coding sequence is TGTGCCAGCAGCTTTCCTAGCGGGAGGAAGGATGAGCAGTTCTTC.

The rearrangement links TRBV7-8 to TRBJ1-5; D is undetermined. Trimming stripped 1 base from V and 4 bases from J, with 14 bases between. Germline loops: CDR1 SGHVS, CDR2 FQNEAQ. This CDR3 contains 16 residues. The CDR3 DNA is TGTGCCAGCAGCTTAGTGGGCATACAACCGAATCAGCCCCAGCATTTT. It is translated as CASSLVGIQPNQPQHF.

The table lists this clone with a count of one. CDR3: CASSIAGDYGYTF. The CDR3 coding sequence is TGTGCCAGTAGTATAGCAGGGGACTATGGCTACACCTTC. This chain joins TRBV19 and TRBJ1-2, with TRBD1 as a possible D gene (6 bases). Germline CDR1 LNHDA, CDR2 SQIVND (reference sequence). CDR3 size: 13 residues. The V gene lost 1 base and the J gene lost 3 bases, with 6 bases spanning the gap.

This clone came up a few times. The CDR3 is CASSYSYRDYEQYF. The CDR3, as DNA: TGTGCCAGCAGTTACTCGTACAGAGACTACGAGCAGTACTTC. The rearrangement links TRBV6-2 or TRBV6-3 to TRBJ2-7; D ambiguous. The germline gives CDR1 MNHEY, CDR2 SVGEGT. There are 14 residues in the CDR3. V shed 0 bases and J shed 3 bases, with 9 bases lying between them.

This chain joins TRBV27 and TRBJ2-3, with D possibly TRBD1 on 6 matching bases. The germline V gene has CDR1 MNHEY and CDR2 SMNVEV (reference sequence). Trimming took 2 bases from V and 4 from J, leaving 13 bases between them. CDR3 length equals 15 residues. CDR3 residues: CASSLRGFFADTQYF. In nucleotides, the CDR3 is TGTGCCAGCAGTTTAAGGGGGTTTTTCGCAGATACGCAGTATTTT.

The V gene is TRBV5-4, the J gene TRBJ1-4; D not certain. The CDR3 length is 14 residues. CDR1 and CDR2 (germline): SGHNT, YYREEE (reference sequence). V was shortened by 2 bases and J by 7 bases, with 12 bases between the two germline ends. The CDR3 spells CASSFEVHGEKLFF. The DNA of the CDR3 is TGTGCCAGCAGCTTTGAGGTCCATGGTGAAAAACTGTTTTTT.

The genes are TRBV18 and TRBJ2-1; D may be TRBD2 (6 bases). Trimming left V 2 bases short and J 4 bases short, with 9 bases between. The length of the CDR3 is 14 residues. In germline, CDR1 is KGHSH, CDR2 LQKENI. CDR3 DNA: TGTGCCAGCTCACCATCGGAGGGGTACAATGAGCAGTTCTTC. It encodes CASSPSEGYNEQFF.

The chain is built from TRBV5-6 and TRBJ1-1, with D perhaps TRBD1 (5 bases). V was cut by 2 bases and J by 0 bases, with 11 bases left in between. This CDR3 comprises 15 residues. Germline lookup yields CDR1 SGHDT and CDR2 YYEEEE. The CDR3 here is CASSLDRHMNTEAFF. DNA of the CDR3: TGTGCCAGCAGCTTAGACAGACACATGAACACTGAAGCTTTCTTT.

The CDR3 spells CASSLETGGPGDTQYF. The CDR3 DNA is TGCGCCAGCAGCTTGGAAACGGGAGGGCCCGGAGATACGCAGTATTTT. This rearrangement joins TRBV5-1 to TRBJ2-3, with TRBD2 matching over 8 bases. This CDR3 spans 16 amino acids. Trimming at V came to 0 bases and at J to 5 bases, leaving 8 bases not matched to a gene. CDR1 is SGHRS, CDR2 YFSETQ, per germline.

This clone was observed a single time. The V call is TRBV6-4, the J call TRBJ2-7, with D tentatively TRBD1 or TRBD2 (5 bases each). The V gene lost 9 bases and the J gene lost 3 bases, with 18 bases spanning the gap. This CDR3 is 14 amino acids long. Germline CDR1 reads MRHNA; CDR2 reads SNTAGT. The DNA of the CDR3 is TGTGCCAGAGCACCGGGACCCCCAATCTACGAGCAGTACTTC. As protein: CARAPGPPIYEQYF.

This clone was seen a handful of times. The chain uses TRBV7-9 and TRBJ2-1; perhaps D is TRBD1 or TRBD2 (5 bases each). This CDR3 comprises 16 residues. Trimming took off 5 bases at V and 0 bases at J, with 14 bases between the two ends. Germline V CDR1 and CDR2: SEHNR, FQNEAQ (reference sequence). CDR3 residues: CASSHPAGSSYNEQFF. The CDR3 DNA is TGTGCCAGCAGCCATCCGGCAGGGAGCTCCTACAATGAGCAGTTCTTC. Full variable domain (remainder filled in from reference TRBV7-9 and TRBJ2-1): DTGVSQNPRHKITKRGQNVTFRCDPISEHNRLYWYRQTLGQGPEFLTYFQNEAQLEKSRLLSDRFSAERPKGSFSTLEIQRTEQGDSAMYLCASSHPAGSSYNEQFFGPGTRLTVL.

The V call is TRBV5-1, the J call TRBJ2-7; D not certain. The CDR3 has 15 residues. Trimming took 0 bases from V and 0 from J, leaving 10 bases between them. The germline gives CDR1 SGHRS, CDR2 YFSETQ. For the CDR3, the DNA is TGCGCCAGCAGCTTGGAGGCAGCCCTCTCCTACGAGCAGTACTTC. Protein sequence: CASSLEAALSYEQYF.

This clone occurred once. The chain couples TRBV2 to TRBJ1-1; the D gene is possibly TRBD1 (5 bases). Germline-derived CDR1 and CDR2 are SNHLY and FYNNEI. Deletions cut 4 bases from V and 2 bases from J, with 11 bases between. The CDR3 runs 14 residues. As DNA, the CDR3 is TGTGCCAGCAGTGGGGACGGAGAAAACACTGAAGCTTTCTTT. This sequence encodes CASSGDGENTEAFF. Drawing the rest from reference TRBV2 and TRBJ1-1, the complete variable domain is EPEVTQTPSHQVTQMGQEVILRCVPISNHLYFYWYRQILGQKVEFLVSFYNNEISEKSEIFDDQFSVERPDGSNFTLKIRSTKLEDSAMYFCASSGDGENTEAFFGQGTRLTVV.

DNA of the CDR3: TGTGCCAGCGCGCCCGGTACGGGCTACGAGCAGTACTTC. Amino acid sequence: CASAPGTGYEQYF. The chain couples TRBV9 to TRBJ2-7; D is ambiguous. Germline assignment: CDR1 SGDLS and CDR2 YYNGEE. V dropped 7 bases and J dropped 3 bases, with 14 bases sitting between them. The CDR3 contains 13 residues.

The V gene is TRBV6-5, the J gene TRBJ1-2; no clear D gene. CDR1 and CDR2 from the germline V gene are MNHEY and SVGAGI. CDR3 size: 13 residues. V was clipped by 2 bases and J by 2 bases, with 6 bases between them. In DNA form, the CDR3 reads TGTGCCAGCAGTTACGCCACAAACTATGGCTACACCTTC. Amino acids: CASSYATNYGYTF.

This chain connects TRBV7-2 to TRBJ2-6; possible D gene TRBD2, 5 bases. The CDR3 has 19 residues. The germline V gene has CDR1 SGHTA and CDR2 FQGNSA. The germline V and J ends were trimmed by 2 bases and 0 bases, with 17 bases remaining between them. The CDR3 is CASSLSSWTRSSGANVLTF. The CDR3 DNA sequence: TGTGCCAGCAGCTTAAGTTCGTGGACTCGTAGCTCTGGGGCCAACGTCCTGACTTTC.

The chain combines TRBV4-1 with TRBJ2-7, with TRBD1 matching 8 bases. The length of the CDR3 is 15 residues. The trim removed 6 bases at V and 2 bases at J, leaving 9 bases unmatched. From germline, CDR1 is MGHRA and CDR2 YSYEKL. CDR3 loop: CASRTGQTGAYEQYF. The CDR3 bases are TGCGCCAGCAGAACCGGACAGACAGGGGCCTACGAGCAGTACTTC.

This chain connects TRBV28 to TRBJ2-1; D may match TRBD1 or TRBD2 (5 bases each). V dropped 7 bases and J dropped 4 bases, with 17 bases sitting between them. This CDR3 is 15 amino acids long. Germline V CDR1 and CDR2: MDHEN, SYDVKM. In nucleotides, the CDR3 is TGTGCCAGCACCCCCCATCGGGACGGTTACAATGAGCAGTTCTTC. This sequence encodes CASTPHRDGYNEQFF.

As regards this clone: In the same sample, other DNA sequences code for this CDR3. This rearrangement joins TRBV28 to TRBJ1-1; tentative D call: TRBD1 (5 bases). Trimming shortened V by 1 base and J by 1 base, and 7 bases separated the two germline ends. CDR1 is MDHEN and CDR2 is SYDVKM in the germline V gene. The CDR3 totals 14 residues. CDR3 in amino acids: CASSLLQANTEAFF. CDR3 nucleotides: TGTGCCAGCAGTTTATTACAGGCGAACACTGAAGCTTTCTTT.

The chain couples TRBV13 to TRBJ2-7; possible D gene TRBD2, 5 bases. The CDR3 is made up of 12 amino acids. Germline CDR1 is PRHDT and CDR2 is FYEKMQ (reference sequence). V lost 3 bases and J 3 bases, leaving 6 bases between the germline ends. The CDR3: CASSFRDYEQYF. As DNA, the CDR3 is TGTGCCAGCAGCTTCCGGGACTACGAGCAGTACTTC.

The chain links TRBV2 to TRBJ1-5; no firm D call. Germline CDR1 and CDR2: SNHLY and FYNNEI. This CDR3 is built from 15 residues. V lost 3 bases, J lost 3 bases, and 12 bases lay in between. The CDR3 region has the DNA TGTGCCAGCAGTGAGGGAAGCTCCTACAATCAGCCCCAGCATTTT. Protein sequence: CASSEGSSYNQPQHF.

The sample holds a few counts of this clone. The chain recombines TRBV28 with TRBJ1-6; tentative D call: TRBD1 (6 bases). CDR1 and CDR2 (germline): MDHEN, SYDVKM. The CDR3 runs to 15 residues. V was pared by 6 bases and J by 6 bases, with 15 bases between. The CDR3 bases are TGTGCCAGCAGCCCCACAGGGTTGGTTAATTCACCCCTCCACTTT. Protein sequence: CASSPTGLVNSPLHF.

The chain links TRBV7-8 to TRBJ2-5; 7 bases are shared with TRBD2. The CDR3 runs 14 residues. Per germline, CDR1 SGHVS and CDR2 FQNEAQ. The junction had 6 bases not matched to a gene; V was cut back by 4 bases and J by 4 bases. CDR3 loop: CASSSVGEGETQYF. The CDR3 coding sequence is TGTGCCAGCAGCTCAGTCGGGGAGGGAGAGACCCAGTACTTC.

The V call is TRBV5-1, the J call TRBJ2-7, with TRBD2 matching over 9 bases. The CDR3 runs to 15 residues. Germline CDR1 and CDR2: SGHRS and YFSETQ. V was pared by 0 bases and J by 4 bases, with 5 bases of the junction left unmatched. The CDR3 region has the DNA TGCGCCAGCAGCTTGGTGATAGCGGGAGAGTACGAGCAGTACTTC. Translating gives CASSLVIAGEYEQYF.